The clone carrying this TCR beta chain was counted between two and nine times. Its specificity is not known. PCR was performed a second time for about 7 to 12 cycles using a sample-barcoded 5' primer and a J-beta primer mix. TCRdb called the 5' RACE reads again in MiXCR, with one record for every CDR3 protein. The sample records 1,500,000 or so distinct CDR3 sequences, approximately 59% being singletons. CDR3 length equals 16 residues. CDR1 and CDR2 from the germline V gene are LGHNA and YNFKEQ. The V end lost 4 bases, the J end lost 2 bases, and 17 bases lay between the germline ends. These data belong to a study of blood T cells in healthy people across ages. Study-level information: The template switching approach captured approximately one barcoded beta molecule for every two T cells. Study observations and caveats: Roughly linear age-related decline in beta diversity appeared, significant by age around 36. From one million sequenced T cells, diversity estimates were lower bounds.

The TCR originated in a man between 18 and 29 years old in good health. Source material: blood. The genes are TRBV4-2 and TRBJ2-5; no reliable D call. CDR3 DNA: TGTGCCAGCAGCCTCCAAATCGCCCCCACACAAGAGACCCAGTACTTC. This codes for CASSLQIAPTQETQYF.